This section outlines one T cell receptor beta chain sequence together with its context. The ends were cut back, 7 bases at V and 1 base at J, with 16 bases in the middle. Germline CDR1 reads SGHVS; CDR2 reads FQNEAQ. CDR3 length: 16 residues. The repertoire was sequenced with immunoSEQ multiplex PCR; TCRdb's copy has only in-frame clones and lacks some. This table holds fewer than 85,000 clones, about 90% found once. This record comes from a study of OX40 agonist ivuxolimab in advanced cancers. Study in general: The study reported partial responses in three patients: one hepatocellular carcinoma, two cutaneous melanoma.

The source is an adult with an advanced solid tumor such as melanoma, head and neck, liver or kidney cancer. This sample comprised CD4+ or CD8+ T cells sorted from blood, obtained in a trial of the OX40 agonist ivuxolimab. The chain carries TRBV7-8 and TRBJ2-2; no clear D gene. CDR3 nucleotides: TGTGCCAGCACCACCCCGGTGGGCGGGAACACCGGGGAGCTGTTTTTT. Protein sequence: CASTTPVGGNTGELFF.